A selection of T cell receptor beta chains follows, all from one sample in a study of PD-L1 blockade in urothelial cancer. Only in-frame clones appear in the TCRdb table, and some are missing; sequencing was by immunoSEQ multiplex PCR. The data hold about 50,000 clones, with nearly 90% observed a single time. This specimen was PBMCs, taken around atezolizumab (anti-PD-L1) treatment. Receptors were obtained from a man in his 60s with urothelial cancer. CDR3s include the opening cysteine and the closing phenylalanine or tryptophan. Fields, in order: CDR3 DNA, CDR3 protein, D gene, V gene, J gene, clone size. The D gene is left open where the match is weak. The size of a clone is reported for some rows only, either as once, few or many, or as a class for expanded clones.

cdr3_nt: TGTGCCAGCAGCGTAGCTGGGCAATCTACAGTCGCGACCCAGTACTTC
cdr3_aa: CASSVAGQSTVATQYF
d_call: NA
v_call: TRBV9
j_call: TRBJ2-5
clone_size: NA

cdr3_nt: TGTGCCAGTAGTCGGGGGACAGGGGCGCAGGGACAGCCCCAGCATTTT
cdr3_aa: CASSRGTGAQGQPQHF
d_call: TRBD1
v_call: TRBV19
j_call: TRBJ1-5
clone_size: NA

cdr3_nt: TGTGCCAGCAGCGTCCGGGACAGCGCGAACACCGGGGAGCTGTTTTTT
cdr3_aa: CASSVRDSANTGELFF
d_call: TRBD1
v_call: TRBV7-2
j_call: TRBJ2-2
clone_size: NA

cdr3_nt: TGTGCCAGCAGGACAGGGACAGGGGGCGAGACCCAGTACTTC
cdr3_aa: CASRTGTGGETQYF
d_call: TRBD1
v_call: TRBV6-6
j_call: TRBJ2-5
clone_size: NA

cdr3_nt: TGCGCCAGCAGCCCACAGAGCAGCTCCTACGAGCAGTACTTC
cdr3_aa: CASSPQSSSYEQYF
d_call: NA
v_call: TRBV5-1
j_call: TRBJ2-7
clone_size: NA

cdr3_nt: TGTGCCAGCAGTTACTCACAGGGACCCTATGGCTACACCTTC
cdr3_aa: CASSYSQGPYGYTF
d_call: NA
v_call: TRBV6-5
j_call: TRBJ1-2
clone_size: NA

cdr3_nt: TGTGCCAGCAGGATTGGGGGGTCTAATGAAAAACTGTTTTTT
cdr3_aa: CASRIGGSNEKLFF
d_call: NA
v_call: TRBV6-5
j_call: TRBJ1-4
clone_size: NA

cdr3_nt: TGTGCCATCGGCCTGGGGCCAGGGGGAATCTACGAGCAGTACTTC
cdr3_aa: CAIGLGPGGIYEQYF
d_call: TRBD1
v_call: TRBV6-1
j_call: TRBJ2-7
clone_size: NA

cdr3_nt: TGTGCCAGTAGTCCCGCTATTGGAAACACCATATATTTT
cdr3_aa: CASSPAIGNTIYF
d_call: NA
v_call: TRBV19
j_call: TRBJ1-3
clone_size: NA

cdr3_nt: TGTGCCAGCAGCTTGCAGGGGGGCAGGGCCGGGGAGCTGTTTTTT
cdr3_aa: CASSLQGGRAGELFF
d_call: NA
v_call: TRBV5-5
j_call: TRBJ2-2
clone_size: NA

cdr3_nt: TGTGCCAGCACCTTGTGGCGGGGGTTCCCCAATGAGCAGTTCTTC
cdr3_aa: CASTLWRGFPNEQFF
d_call: TRBD2
v_call: TRBV7-9
j_call: TRBJ2-1
clone_size: once

cdr3_nt: TGTGCCAGCGACTTCGACAGGGGGCGAGATGGCTACACCTTC
cdr3_aa: CASDFDRGRDGYTF
d_call: TRBD1
v_call: TRBV6-1
j_call: TRBJ1-2
clone_size: NA

cdr3_nt: TGTGCCAGCTCAGAAGGACTAGCGGGGAGGAACACCGGGGAGCTGTTTTTT
cdr3_aa: CASSEGLAGRNTGELFF
d_call: TRBD2
v_call: TRBV18
j_call: TRBJ2-2
clone_size: NA

cdr3_nt: TGTGCCAGCAGCTTCGTAGGACAGGGTTTCGCTGAAGCTTTCTTT
cdr3_aa: CASSFVGQGFAEAFF
d_call: TRBD1
v_call: TRBV7-2
j_call: TRBJ1-1
clone_size: NA

cdr3_nt: TGTGCCAGCACCCCTCGAACAGGGGCTAACTATGGCTACACCTTC
cdr3_aa: CASTPRTGANYGYTF
d_call: TRBD1
v_call: TRBV6-6
j_call: TRBJ1-2
clone_size: NA

cdr3_nt: TGTGCCAATTCGCCGGGACTAGTTCGAGATACGCAGTATTTT
cdr3_aa: CANSPGLVRDTQYF
d_call: TRBD2
v_call: TRBV28
j_call: TRBJ2-3
clone_size: NA

cdr3_nt: TGCGCCAGCAGCTTGGTGGGACAGACCTACGAGCAGTACTTC
cdr3_aa: CASSLVGQTYEQYF
d_call: TRBD1
v_call: TRBV5-1
j_call: TRBJ2-7
clone_size: once

cdr3_nt: TGTGCCATCGAGACAGGAGCTAATGAAAAACTGTTTTTT
cdr3_aa: CAIETGANEKLFF
d_call: NA
v_call: TRBV6-1
j_call: TRBJ1-4
clone_size: NA

cdr3_nt: TGTGCCAGCAGCGCGTCGACAGGGCTCTACGAGCAGTACTTC
cdr3_aa: CASSASTGLYEQYF
d_call: TRBD1
v_call: TRBV11-2
j_call: TRBJ2-7
clone_size: NA

cdr3_nt: TGCAGCGTTGGAGTGGGGGGGGACGGAGAGACCCAGTACTTC
cdr3_aa: CSVGVGGDGETQYF
d_call: TRBD2
v_call: TRBV29-1
j_call: TRBJ2-5
clone_size: NA

cdr3_nt: TGTGCCAGCAGTCACGGGGCTCGCCCACGGGGGGCCCAGTACTTC
cdr3_aa: CASSHGARPRGAQYF
d_call: TRBD2
v_call: TRBV6-6
j_call: TRBJ2-5
clone_size: NA

cdr3_nt: TGTGCCAGCAGTGAATTGGGAGCGCGTGGAAACACCATATATTTT
cdr3_aa: CASSELGARGNTIYF
d_call: NA
v_call: TRBV25-1
j_call: TRBJ1-3
clone_size: NA

cdr3_nt: TGCAGCGTTGAAGCTCAAGACAGTTTCTATGGCTACACCTTC
cdr3_aa: CSVEAQDSFYGYTF
d_call: NA
v_call: TRBV29-1
j_call: TRBJ1-2
clone_size: NA

cdr3_nt: TGCAGCGTCGGTTCCGGACAGCTGAACACTGAAGCTTTCTTT
cdr3_aa: CSVGSGQLNTEAFF
d_call: NA
v_call: TRBV29-1
j_call: TRBJ1-1
clone_size: NA

cdr3_nt: TGCGCCAGCAGGGCGGGACCGAGCGGAAACGAGCAGTACTTC
cdr3_aa: CASRAGPSGNEQYF
d_call: NA
v_call: TRBV5-1
j_call: TRBJ2-7
clone_size: NA

cdr3_nt: TGTGCCAGCAGTTTAGCGGGGGGGCGTTACGAGCAGTACTTC
cdr3_aa: CASSLAGGRYEQYF
d_call: TRBD2
v_call: TRBV28
j_call: TRBJ2-7
clone_size: NA

cdr3_nt: TGTGCCAGCAGCCCAAATTTCGGCGGGCGCAATCAGCCCCAGCATTTT
cdr3_aa: CASSPNFGGRNQPQHF
d_call: NA
v_call: TRBV6-6
j_call: TRBJ1-5
clone_size: NA

cdr3_nt: TGTGCCAGCAGCTCGGGACTACAGGTTGGGGAGCTGTTTTTT
cdr3_aa: CASSSGLQVGELFF
d_call: TRBD2
v_call: TRBV11-3
j_call: TRBJ2-2
clone_size: NA

cdr3_nt: TGTGCCACCAGCAGAGATCTACAGGGGGCTAATCAGCCCCAGCATTTT
cdr3_aa: CATSRDLQGANQPQHF
d_call: TRBD1
v_call: TRBV15
j_call: TRBJ1-5
clone_size: NA

cdr3_nt: TGTGCCAGCTCACCCACCGGAAACCGGGACAGGGATGATCAGCCCCAGCATTTT
cdr3_aa: CASSPTGNRDRDDQPQHF
d_call: TRBD1
v_call: TRBV18
j_call: TRBJ1-5
clone_size: NA

cdr3_nt: TGTGCCAGCAGCTTAGTCGGGTGGAGCGGGGAGCTGTTTTTT
cdr3_aa: CASSLVGWSGELFF
d_call: NA
v_call: TRBV7-2
j_call: TRBJ2-2
clone_size: NA

cdr3_nt: TGTGCCAGCAGCTGGGCCGGGGGAAACACTGAAGCTTTCTTT
cdr3_aa: CASSWAGGNTEAFF
d_call: NA
v_call: TRBV11-2
j_call: TRBJ1-1
clone_size: NA

cdr3_nt: TGTGCCAGCAGCAAAGCAGAAGACAGGGGATCCTACGAGCAGTACTTC
cdr3_aa: CASSKAEDRGSYEQYF
d_call: NA
v_call: TRBV21-1
j_call: TRBJ2-7
clone_size: once

cdr3_nt: TGCAGCGTTATATCGACAGGGGGAGAGACCCAGTACTTC
cdr3_aa: CSVISTGGETQYF
d_call: TRBD1
v_call: TRBV29-1
j_call: TRBJ2-5
clone_size: NA

cdr3_nt: TGTGCCAGCAGTTTGAGGGGGGGATACACTGAAGCTTTCTTT
cdr3_aa: CASSLRGGYTEAFF
d_call: NA
v_call: TRBV28
j_call: TRBJ1-1
clone_size: NA

cdr3_nt: TGCGCCAGCAGTGAGCCCGGGACAGGGGTGGGAGAAAAACTGTTTTTT
cdr3_aa: CASSEPGTGVGEKLFF
d_call: TRBD1
v_call: TRBV10-2
j_call: TRBJ1-4
clone_size: NA

cdr3_nt: TGTGCCAGCAGGCGGGACGGAAATAATTCACCCCTCCACTTT
cdr3_aa: CASRRDGNNSPLHF
d_call: NA
v_call: TRBV7-2
j_call: TRBJ1-6
clone_size: NA

cdr3_nt: TGCAGCGCCGCATCGGGTAATGGCTACACCTTC
cdr3_aa: CSAASGNGYTF
d_call: NA
v_call: TRBV29-1
j_call: TRBJ1-2
clone_size: NA

cdr3_nt: TGTGCCAGCAGTTACTTGCGACAGGGCGAGCAGTACTTC
cdr3_aa: CASSYLRQGEQYF
d_call: TRBD1
v_call: TRBV6-5
j_call: TRBJ2-7
clone_size: NA

cdr3_nt: TGTGCCAGCAGGTCACAAGACAGGCCCTTCAATGAAAAACTGTTTTTT
cdr3_aa: CASRSQDRPFNEKLFF
d_call: NA
v_call: TRBV28
j_call: TRBJ1-4
clone_size: once

cdr3_nt: TGTGCCAGCACCGCTAGCGGGGGAGTCTACAATGAGCAGTTCTTC
cdr3_aa: CASTASGGVYNEQFF
d_call: TRBD2
v_call: TRBV6-5
j_call: TRBJ2-1
clone_size: NA

cdr3_nt: TGTGCCAGCAGCTTAAAACGGACAACTAGCAATCAGCCCCAGCATTTT
cdr3_aa: CASSLKRTTSNQPQHF
d_call: NA
v_call: TRBV7-8
j_call: TRBJ1-5
clone_size: NA

cdr3_nt: TGCGCCAGCAGCCGAACAGGGCTTTCCACCACAGATACGCAGTATTTT
cdr3_aa: CASSRTGLSTTDTQYF
d_call: NA
v_call: TRBV5-1
j_call: TRBJ2-3
clone_size: NA

cdr3_nt: TGTGCCAGTAGACAGGGGGACTATGGCTACACCTTC
cdr3_aa: CASRQGDYGYTF
d_call: TRBD1
v_call: TRBV10-3
j_call: TRBJ1-2
clone_size: few

cdr3_nt: TGTGCCAGCTCACCCGACAGGGAGAACACTGAAGCTTTCTTT
cdr3_aa: CASSPDRENTEAFF
d_call: TRBD1
v_call: TRBV18
j_call: TRBJ1-1
clone_size: NA

cdr3_nt: TGTGCCACCAGCAACCCGTCGGACAGGGGGAACTATGGCTACACCTTC
cdr3_aa: CATSNPSDRGNYGYTF
d_call: TRBD1
v_call: TRBV15
j_call: TRBJ1-2
clone_size: NA

cdr3_nt: TGTGCCAGCAGCTTGCTGGGGGCATTTGGCTACACCTTC
cdr3_aa: CASSLLGAFGYTF
d_call: NA
v_call: TRBV5-4
j_call: TRBJ1-2
clone_size: NA

cdr3_nt: TGTGCTAGTGGTTTGGGCGGGGGGGGATCCCCTGAAGCTTTCTTT
cdr3_aa: CASGLGGGGSPEAFF
d_call: NA
v_call: TRBV12-5
j_call: TRBJ1-1
clone_size: few

cdr3_nt: TGCGCCAGCAGCTTGGCCCCAGCGGGGAATGGAGAGACCCAGTACTTC
cdr3_aa: CASSLAPAGNGETQYF
d_call: TRBD2
v_call: TRBV5-1
j_call: TRBJ2-5
clone_size: NA